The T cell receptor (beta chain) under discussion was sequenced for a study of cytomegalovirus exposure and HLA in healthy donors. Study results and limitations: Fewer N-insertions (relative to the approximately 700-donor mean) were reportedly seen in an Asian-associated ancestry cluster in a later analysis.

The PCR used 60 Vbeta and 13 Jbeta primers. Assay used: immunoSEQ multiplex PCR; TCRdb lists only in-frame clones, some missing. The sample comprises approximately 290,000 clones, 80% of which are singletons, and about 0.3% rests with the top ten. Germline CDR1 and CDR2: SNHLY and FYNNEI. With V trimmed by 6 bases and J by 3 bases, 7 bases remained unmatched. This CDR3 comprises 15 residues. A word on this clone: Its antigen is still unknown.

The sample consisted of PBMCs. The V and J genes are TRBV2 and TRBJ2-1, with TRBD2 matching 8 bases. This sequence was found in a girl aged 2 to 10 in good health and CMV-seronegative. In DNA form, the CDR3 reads TGTGCCAGCAGACCTCCGGGACTAGGCTACAATGAGCAGTTCTTC. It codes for CASRPPGLGYNEQFF.